This TCR beta chain was recovered during a study of shared clonotypes between healthy human individuals. Whole-study results and caveats: Genetic and exposure-history diversity was limited by the small donor number. Naive subsets generally exceeded memory subsets in estimated richness.

The protocol was immunoSEQ multiplex PCR, while the TCRdb copy is restricted to in-frame clones and leaves out a portion. Of over a million clones in the sample, around 75% were seen once. This clone was picked up a small number of times. The antigen remains unidentified. The sample holds other DNA sequences that translate to the same CDR3. V was clipped by 4 bases and J by 0 bases, with 4 bases between them. Germline CDR1 and CDR2: MNHNY and SVGAGI (reference sequence). The CDR3 is made up of 12 amino acids. The sample taken for sequencing was memory CD4+ T cells sorted from blood. Subset defined: CD45RA-negative fraction. The chain couples TRBV6-6 to TRBJ2-7; D unresolved. This TCR derives from a man aged 18 to 29 in good health. CDR3 nucleotide sequence: TGTGCCAGCAGTTCCTCCTCCTACGAGCAGTACTTC. Translation: CASSSSSYEQYF.